The 7 T cell receptor beta chains listed next were all sequenced from one sample in a study of T-cell reconstitution after alpha-beta-depleted transplantation in children. Preparing the TCRbeta library involved the use of unique molecular identifiers. Each CDR3 protein is one row after TCRdb ran MiXCR on the PCR reads. The sample consists of 420,000 or so distinct CDR3 sequences, 11% of them appearing once. Sequenced material: PBMCs from the stem cell graft donor, taken from the stem cell graft. The receptors come from a human donor who donated a stem cell graft to a child with acute myeloid leukemia.

In its sample, this clonotype was seen a few times. The J gene is TRBJ2-7, the V gene TRBV29-1, with 10 bases that match TRBD1. Trimming at V came to 0 bases and at J to 2 bases, leaving 10 bases not matched to a gene. Germline V gene sequence: CDR1 SQVTM, CDR2 ANQGSEA. CDR3 length: 17 residues. The CDR3 sequence: CSVEEILGQGGTYEQYF. CDR3 coding DNA: TGCAGCGTTGAAGAAATACTCGGACAGGGGGGAACCTACGAGCAGTACTTC.

The chain combines TRBV20-1 with TRBJ2-1; tentatively, D is TRBD2 (6 bases). The CDR3 loop spans 17 amino acids. Looked up from germline, CDR1 is DFQATT and CDR2 is SNEGSKA (reference sequence). Deletions cut 3 bases from V and 5 bases from J, with 23 bases between. The CDR3 spells CSASPPRPGTSHNEQFF. CDR3 nucleotide sequence: TGCAGTGCTAGTCCCCCTCGACCCGGGACTTCCCACAATGAGCAGTTCTTC.

The chain carries TRBV5-6 and TRBJ2-7; D is uncertain. V lost 2 bases, J lost 6 bases, and 12 bases lay in between. This CDR3 has 13 amino acids. The germline V gene encodes CDR1 SGHDT and CDR2 YYEEEE. CDR3 DNA sequence: TGTGCCAGCAGCTTCGTGGAGTCGGGCGAGCAGTACTTC. This sequence encodes CASSFVESGEQYF.

The V call is TRBV7-6, the J call TRBJ2-1, with 8 bases aligning to TRBD2. With V trimmed by 5 bases and J by 12 bases, 15 bases remained unmatched. Germline CDR1 SGHVS, CDR2 FNYEAQ. The CDR3 is 15 residues long. CDR3 sequence (DNA): TGTGCCAGCAGCGGGGGGCGGGAGGCCCTCCCGCGGCAGTTCTTC. Translated, it gives CASSGGREALPRQFF.

The rearrangement links TRBV9 to TRBJ2-4, with 13 bases identical to TRBD2. Germline values: CDR1 SGDLS, CDR2 YYNGEE. The J segment lost 7 bases and the V segment lost 5 bases, leaving 9 bases of the junction unmatched. The CDR3 sequence is 16 residues long. CDR3 in amino acids: CASSSGLAGVRNIQYF. The CDR3 DNA reads as TGTGCCAGCAGTTCCGGACTAGCGGGAGTTCGGAACATTCAGTACTTC.

The chain has TRBV9 and TRBJ2-2, with D uncertain. The germline CDR1 and CDR2 sequences are SGDLS and YYNGEE. The CDR3 runs to 13 residues. V was shortened by 0 bases and J by 5 bases, with 5 bases between the two germline ends. CDR3 sequence reads: CASSVDVTGELFF. The DNA for the CDR3 is TGTGCCAGCAGCGTAGATGTAACCGGGGAGCTGTTTTTT.

On this clonotype: A junction boundary mismatches the germline segment, possibly from a read error. The J gene is TRBJ2-2, the V gene TRBV10-3; 11 bases align to TRBD1. This CDR3 spans 14 amino acids. Per the germline V gene, CDR1 is ENHRY and CDR2 is SYGVKD. The CDR3 sequence: CALRGQGGTGELFF. Written as DNA, the CDR3 is TGTGCCCTCAGGGGACAGGGGGGAACCGGGGAGCTGTTTTTT.